The 16 T cell receptor beta chains given below trace back to one sample, sequenced in a study of T cell responses to AZD1222 COVID-19 vaccine. Clones were read by immunoSEQ multiplex PCR, and TCRdb kept only the in-frame ones, dropping some. Of 130,000 to 150,000 clones listed, roughly 89% are singletons. Sequenced material: peripheral blood, taken on day 0 of AZD1222 vaccination. These receptors all stem from an adult in good health.

The chain uses TRBV11-2 and TRBJ1-2; 9 nucleotides line up with TRBD1. The CDR3 has 15 amino acids. Germline values: CDR1 SGHAT, CDR2 FQNNGV. With V trimmed by 4 bases and J by 4 bases, 7 bases remained unmatched. CDR3 sequence: CASSSLRDRVYGYTF. The DNA for the CDR3 is TGTGCCAGCAGCTCATTAAGGGACAGGGTCTATGGCTACACCTTC. Full variable domain (outside the CDR3, taken from reference TRBV11-2 and TRBJ1-2): EAGVAQSPRYKIIEKRQSVAFWCNPISGHATLYWYQQILGQGPKLLIQFQNNGVVDDSQLPKDRFSAERLKGVDSTLKIQPAKLEDSAVYLCASSSLRDRVYGYTFGSGTRLTVV.

The chain couples TRBV28 to TRBJ1-1; D gene ambiguous. Trimming stripped 2 bases from V and 7 bases from J, with 11 bases between. There are 13 residues in the CDR3. Germline CDR1 is MDHEN and CDR2 is SYDVKM. Here the CDR3 DNA reads TGTGCCAGCAGTTTAAGTTGGGGTAGTGAAGCTTTCTTT. Its translation is CASSLSWGSEAFF.

This clone is a singleton in its sample. This chain joins TRBV28 and TRBJ2-3; D is unresolved. CDR1 and CDR2 (germline): MDHEN, SYDVKM. Trimming removed 6 bases at V and 0 bases at J, with 10 bases between. This CDR3 has 14 residues. For the CDR3, the DNA is TGTGCCAGCAGCCGCGGCGGCAGCACAGATACGCAGTATTTT. It encodes CASSRGGSTDTQYF.

This chain uses TRBV21-1 with TRBJ1-1. TRBV21-1 is designated a pseudogene. The CDR3 contains 19 residues. The CDR3 nucleotides are TGTGCCAGCAGCAAACCCCAGGAGGGGGAGGGGGTTTATCCGGGTGAAGCTTTCTTT. Its protein is CASSKPQEGEGVYPGEAFF.

The sample holds a few counts of this clone. The rearrangement uses TRBV6-5 and TRBJ1-6, with 7 bases lining up with TRBD1. The CDR3 has 14 amino acids. The germline V gene encodes CDR1 MNHEY and CDR2 SVGAGI. V lost 5 bases to trimming and J lost 7 bases; unmatched junction nucleotides: 5. CDR3 loop: CASSIRDSNSPLHF. CDR3 DNA: TGTGCCAGCAGTATCCGGGACAGCAATTCACCCCTCCACTTT.

The chain is built from TRBV19 and TRBJ1-1; D is undetermined. The ends were cut back, 2 bases at V and 3 bases at J, with 10 bases in the middle. This CDR3 is built from 14 residues. CDR1 and CDR2 from the germline V gene are LNHDA and SQIVND (reference sequence). The CDR3 nucleotides read TGTGCCAGTAGTATACTCCTGTCACACACTGAAGCTTTCTTT. This translates into CASSILLSHTEAFF.

In DNA form, the CDR3 reads TGTGCCAGCAGTGAAGGTTCACATCAGCCCCAGCATTTT. Its protein is CASSEGSHQPQHF. This chain links TRBV6-1 with TRBJ1-5; no reliable D call. CDR1 and CDR2 (germline): MNHNS, SASEGT. The CDR3 totals 13 residues. V was cut by 1 base and J by 5 bases, with 6 bases left in between.

The V and J genes are TRBV4-1 and TRBJ1-6; tentative D call: TRBD1 (6 bases). Trimming shortened V by 5 bases and J by 7 bases, and 12 bases separated the two germline ends. Germline V gives CDR1 MGHRA, CDR2 YSYEKL. The CDR3 is 14 residues long. CDR3 loop: CASSRQRGNSPLHF. The CDR3 DNA is TGCGCCAGCAGCAGACAGAGGGGGAATTCACCCCTCCACTTT.

A single count supports this clone. CDR3 amino acids: CASSLPGPDIQYF. The CDR3 DNA follows: TGTGCCAGCAGCTTGCCGGGACCGGACATTCAGTACTTC. This chain joins TRBV7-2 and TRBJ2-4; the D gene could be TRBD1 or TRBD2 (5 bases each). The CDR3 spans 13 residues. CDR1 and CDR2 from the germline V gene are SGHTA and FQGNSA. Trimming pared 3 bases from V and 8 bases from J, leaving 11 bases between.

With regard to this clone: The junction differs from germline at one of its ends, possibly a read error. This chain joins TRBV19 and TRBJ1-6, with TRBD1 identical over 7 bases. CDR1 and CDR2 from the germline V gene are LNHDA and SQIVND (reference sequence). CDR3 length: 12 residues. The CDR3 sequence is CASSQGFTRLAF. CDR3 in DNA: TGTGCCAGCTCACAGGGGTTTACGCGTTTGGCCTTT.

The chain uses TRBV19 and TRBJ2-7, with 12 positions matching TRBD2. Per germline, CDR1 LNHDA and CDR2 SQIVND (reference sequence). V trimming: 5 bases; J trimming: 0 bases; junction bases outside the gene matches: 5. The CDR3 runs 16 residues. CDR3 amino acids: CASSPLTSGSSYEQYF. The CDR3, as DNA: TGTGCCAGTAGTCCGCTGACTAGCGGGAGCTCCTACGAGCAGTACTTC.

J is TRBJ2-7 and V is TRBV28; 9 positions match TRBD1. Per germline, CDR1 MDHEN and CDR2 SYDVKM. The CDR3 runs 16 residues. V lost 6 bases, J lost 4 bases, and 13 bases stayed unmatched. DNA for the CDR3: TGTGCCAGCAGCGCGTGGGGGGACAGGGCGTATTACGAGCAGTACTTC. This translates into CASSAWGDRAYYEQYF.

The genes are TRBV4-1 and TRBJ1-2; 9 nucleotides line up with TRBD1. CDR3 length equals 14 residues. Germline values: CDR1 MGHRA, CDR2 YSYEKL. The junction had 5 bases not matched to a gene; V was cut back by 4 bases and J by 5 bases. The CDR3 region is CASSRGDRAYGYTF. CDR3 DNA sequence: TGCGCCAGCAGCCGGGGGGACAGGGCATATGGCTACACCTTC.

The chain links TRBV11-3 to TRBJ2-3; weak D call: TRBD2 (6 bases). The germline CDR1 and CDR2 sequences are SGHNT and YENEEA. This CDR3 is built from 17 residues. Between the trimmed V and J ends, which lost 4 bases and 2 bases, there was a span of 19 bases. Written as DNA, the CDR3 is TGTGCCAGCAGCTCGGGGCGGCGGGGCTCCCACACAGATACGCAGTATTTT. It is translated as CASSSGRRGSHTDTQYF.

The chain carries TRBV11-2 and TRBJ1-2; D ambiguous. The germline V and J ends were trimmed by 5 bases and 3 bases, with 16 bases remaining between them. The CDR3 runs to 15 residues. The germline gives CDR1 SGHAT, CDR2 FQNNGV. CDR3 amino acids: CASSPAGGEYYGYTF. The DNA of the CDR3 is TGTGCCAGCAGCCCCGCGGGTGGGGAGTACTATGGCTACACCTTC.

This chain connects TRBV6-5 to TRBJ1-6; unclear D gene. The germline V gene has CDR1 MNHEY and CDR2 SVGAGI. CDR3 length: 12 amino acids. V lost 8 bases and J 5 bases, leaving 7 bases between the germline ends. The CDR3 region is CASSTDNSPLHF. In nucleotides, the CDR3 is TGTGCCAGCTCCACGGATAATTCACCCCTCCACTTT.